This T cell receptor (beta chain) was recovered during a study of CD8+ T cells in alopecia areata. Looking at the study overall: Each of the treated patients was given oral tofacitinib, 5 to 10 mg twice daily, for moderate-to-severe alopecia areata. Affected scalp percentage gauged treated patients' severity. Notes on the study in general: Patients shared TCRs less clearly than mice did, possibly owing to HLA. Tofacitinib significantly reduced both scalp clonality and expanded CD8+ clones among the top 100.

Reverse transcription of extracted RNA yielded cDNA, which provided the sequencing template. This table comes from immunoSEQ multiplex PCR, and its TCRdb copy is limited to in-frame clones, with some not included. The sample carries some 96,000 clones, 50% to 75% recorded once. To note about this clone: Antigen: not known.

The treatment was: oral pan-JAK inhibitor, 5-10 mg twice daily. Trimming cost V 1 base and J 3 bases, with 16 bases left between them. There are 16 residues in the CDR3. Per germline, CDR1 SGHRS and CDR2 YFSETQ. The V call is TRBV5-1, the J call TRBJ2-5; no definite D call. Here the sequenced sample was CD8+ T cells sorted from blood, taken at week 4, from a patient treated with tofacitinib. The sequence derives from a human donor with alopecia areata. The CDR3 spells CASSLSPGLGEETQYF. The CDR3 bases are TGCGCCAGCAGCTTGTCCCCGGGTCTAGGAGAAGAGACCCAGTACTTC.